The 22 T cell receptor beta chains listed next were all sequenced from one sample in a study of T cell responses to AZD1222 COVID-19 vaccine. The protocol was immunoSEQ multiplex PCR, while the TCRdb copy is restricted to in-frame clones and leaves out a portion. The sample shows roughly 120,000 clones, roughly 90% of them seen only once. The sequencing here drew on peripheral blood, taken on day 0 of AZD1222 vaccination. The receptors were sampled from an adult in good health.

The chain links TRBV29-1 to TRBJ1-1; no definite D call. Looked up from germline, CDR1 is SQVTM and CDR2 is ANQGSEA. The CDR3 consists of 12 residues. The V and J ends lost 0 bases and 7 bases respectively, with 9 bases between them. In nucleotides, the CDR3 is TGCAGCGTTGAAGATCGGTTCAGTGAAGCTTTCTTT. This sequence encodes CSVEDRFSEAFF.

This sequence joins TRBV3-1 (or the pseudogene TRBV3-2) and TRBJ2-1, with D perhaps being TRBD1 or TRBD2 (6 bases each). Germline V lookup: CDR1 LGHDT, CDR2 YNNKEL (reference sequence). This CDR3 region has 15 residues. V was clipped by 5 bases and J by 10 bases, with 21 bases between them. This CDR3 is CASSARGTKVREQFF. The CDR3 DNA reads as TGTGCCAGCAGCGCCCGCGGGACAAAGGTGCGGGAGCAGTTCTTC.

This clone was seen just once. This chain uses TRBV29-1 with TRBJ1-2; TRBD1 agrees at 8 bases. Germline V gene sequence: CDR1 SQVTM, CDR2 ANQGSEA. V gave up 5 bases and J gave up 4 bases; unmatched junction bases: 12. The CDR3 extends over 15 amino acids. CDR3 in DNA: TGCAGCGTTCTGGCAGGGGGCGGACCATCCTATGGCTACACCTTC. As protein: CSVLAGGGPSYGYTF.

The gene calls are TRBV28 and TRBJ1-1, with a weak D call TRBD1 (6 bases). The V gene's germline CDR1 is MDHEN and CDR2 SYDVKM. The V and J ends lost 6 bases and 1 base respectively, with 12 bases between them. CDR3 length: 14 residues. DNA of the CDR3: TGTGCCAGCAGGACGACAGGAGCGAACACTGAAGCTTTCTTT. It translates to CASRTTGANTEAFF.

This clone appeared once. This rearrangement joins TRBV28 to TRBJ1-1; 8 nucleotides line up with TRBD1. In germline, CDR1 is MDHEN, CDR2 SYDVKM. The CDR3 is 15 amino acids. The ends lost 3 bases at V and 5 bases at J; junction bases unmatched: 8. CDR3 region: CASSFLTGVGTEAFF. The CDR3, as DNA: TGTGCCAGCAGTTTTTTGACAGGGGTGGGAACTGAAGCTTTCTTT.

This clone was observed a single time. This rearrangement joins TRBV6-5 to TRBJ1-5, with 8 bases lining up with TRBD1. Looked up from germline, CDR1 is MNHEY and CDR2 is SVGAGI. V lost 8 bases and J lost 5; bases outside the gene matches: 5. There are 13 residues in the CDR3. The CDR3 here is CASGTGTYQPQHF. The CDR3 bases are TGTGCCAGCGGGACAGGCACCTATCAGCCCCAGCATTTT.

J is TRBJ2-4 and V is TRBV28; tentatively, D is TRBD1 (6 bases). The germline CDR1 and CDR2 sequences are MDHEN and SYDVKM. The CDR3 has 11 residues. V was pared by 4 bases and J by 12 bases, with 10 bases between. CDR3 nucleotides: TGTGCCAGCAGTTACAGGGACACTCAGTACTTC. Translated, it gives CASSYRDTQYF.

The J gene is TRBJ1-4, the V gene TRBV18; D perhaps matches TRBD1 (5 bases). The CDR3 sequence is 16 residues long. The V gene's germline CDR1 is KGHSH and CDR2 LQKENI. With 0 bases removed from V and 2 bases from J, the gap between germline ends came to 10 bases. The CDR3 loop reads CASSPPARGTNEKLFF. The CDR3 region has the DNA TGTGCCAGCTCACCACCAGCCCGGGGGACTAATGAAAAACTGTTTTTT.

V and J are TRBV30 and TRBJ1-2; unclear D gene. Trimming stripped 3 bases from V and 8 bases from J, with 7 bases between. The CDR3 runs 10 residues. The V gene's germline CDR1 is GTSNPN and CDR2 SVGIG (reference sequence). CDR3 DNA sequence: TGTGCCTGGAGGCTAAGCGGCTACACCTTC. Its protein is CAWRLSGYTF.

The chain couples TRBV19 to TRBJ2-1, with 7 bases aligning to TRBD1. Trimming cost V 3 bases and J 8 bases; bases outside gene matches: 4. CDR1 LNHDA and CDR2 SQIVND come from the germline V gene (reference sequence). The CDR3 loop spans 13 amino acids. The CDR3 region is CASSIDRADEQFF. DNA for the CDR3: TGTGCCAGTAGTATCGACAGGGCCGATGAGCAGTTCTTC.

CDR3 nucleotide sequence: TGTGCCAGCAATCCGACAGGGGGTGATCAGCCCCAGCATTTT. Amino acid sequence: CASNPTGGDQPQHF. V usage is TRBV28 and J usage is TRBJ1-5; 9 positions agree with TRBD1. This CDR3 comprises 14 residues. CDR1 MDHEN and CDR2 SYDVKM come from the germline V gene. Unmatched junction bases numbered 6, after V lost 7 bases and J lost 5 bases.

The chain combines TRBV6-5 with TRBJ1-6, with D perhaps matching TRBD1 (5 bases). Per germline, CDR1 MNHEY and CDR2 SVGAGI. CDR3 length equals 14 residues. V was pared by 0 bases and J by 5 bases, with 5 bases between. The CDR3 coding sequence is TGTGCCAGCAGTTACTCGGGGGATAATTCACCCCTCCACTTT. Translation gives CASSYSGDNSPLHF.

CDR3 protein: CASKPSTGFKDYGYTF. The CDR3, as DNA: TGCGCCAGTAAACCATCGACAGGTTTCAAGGACTATGGCTACACCTTC. The V call is TRBV5-1, the J call TRBJ1-2, with TRBD1 as a possible D gene (6 bases). The CDR3 length is 16 residues. Trimming left V 8 bases short and J 3 bases short, with 23 bases between. CDR1 and CDR2 (germline): SGHRS, YFSETQ.

This rearrangement joins TRBV11-3 to TRBJ1-4, with D tentatively TRBD1 (6 bases). The germline gives CDR1 SGHNT, CDR2 YENEEA. The CDR3 extends over 20 amino acids. V was clipped by 5 bases and J by 0 bases, with 25 bases between them. CDR3 sequence: CASSTNRVSDLWATNEKLFF. CDR3 coding DNA: TGTGCCAGCAGCACCAACAGGGTTAGTGATTTGTGGGCAACTAATGAAAAACTGTTTTTT.

This clone has a single count. The chain links TRBV18 to TRBJ1-6; no definite D call. This CDR3 is built from 19 residues. The germline gives CDR1 KGHSH, CDR2 LQKENI. V was shortened by 1 base and J by 6 bases, with 22 bases between the two germline ends. The CDR3 loop is CASSPLAHVGTKSNSPLHF. The CDR3 coding sequence is TGTGCCAGCTCACCACTGGCGCATGTAGGCACAAAATCTAATTCACCCCTCCACTTT.

This clone was seen a few times. The V call is TRBV5-1, the J call TRBJ2-2; D is possibly TRBD1 (6 bases). Germline CDR1 reads SGHRS; CDR2 reads YFSETQ. The CDR3 sequence is 15 residues long. V dropped 2 bases and J dropped 0 bases, with 8 bases sitting between them. The CDR3 bases are TGCGCCAGCAGCTTCAGGACAGCGAACACCGGGGAGCTGTTTTTT. This gives the protein CASSFRTANTGELFF. Using reference TRBV5-1 and TRBJ2-2 for the parts outside the CDR3, the full variable domain is KAGVTQTPRYLIKTRGQQVTLSCSPISGHRSVSWYQQTPGQGLQFLFEYFSETQRNKGNFPGRFSGRQFSNSRSEMNVSTLELGDSALYLCASSFRTANTGELFFGEGSRLTVL.

This chain links TRBV3-1 (or the pseudogene TRBV3-2) with TRBJ1-6; no firm D call. Germline-derived CDR1 and CDR2 are LGHDT and YNNKEL (reference sequence). CDR3 size: 14 residues. Trimming pared 4 bases from V and 9 bases from J, leaving 13 bases between. The CDR3 loop reads CASSLGRQRSPLHF. As DNA, the CDR3 is TGTGCCAGCAGCCTTGGCAGGCAACGTTCACCCCTCCACTTT.

This clone was seen more than once but under ten times. J is TRBJ2-1 and V is TRBV7-9; D assignment may be TRBD1 or TRBD2 (6 bases each). Trimming removed 4 bases at V and 8 bases at J, with 15 bases between. The V gene's germline CDR1 is SEHNR and CDR2 FQNEAQ (reference sequence). The CDR3 covers 14 residues. The CDR3 sequence: CASSWSGAGDEQFF. The CDR3 bases are TGTGCCAGCAGCTGGTCGGGGGCTGGAGATGAGCAGTTCTTC.

This rearrangement joins TRBV30 to TRBJ2-7, with D unresolved. Per germline, CDR1 GTSNPN and CDR2 SVGIG (reference sequence). The V gene lost 3 bases and the J gene lost 3 bases, with 15 bases spanning the gap. This CDR3 has 14 amino acids. The CDR3 protein is CAWSEGAQLYEQYF. CDR3 bases: TGTGCCTGGAGCGAAGGAGCCCAACTCTACGAGCAGTACTTC.

The chain carries TRBV19 and TRBJ2-7; tentatively, D is TRBD1 (5 bases). V dropped 9 bases and J dropped 2 bases, with 20 bases sitting between them. CDR3 length equals 15 residues. Germline values: CDR1 LNHDA, CDR2 SQIVND (reference sequence). The CDR3 here is CARKKGEGRTYEQYF. CDR3 nucleotides: TGTGCCAGAAAAAAAGGGGAAGGGCGCACCTACGAGCAGTACTTC.

The chain couples TRBV9 to TRBJ1-6; no reliable D call. In germline, CDR1 is SGDLS, CDR2 YYNGEE. The V end lost 1 base, the J end lost 3 bases, and 14 bases lay between the germline ends. The CDR3 covers 17 residues. This CDR3 reads CASSVSPLVDYNSPLHF. CDR3 DNA sequence: TGTGCCAGCAGCGTATCTCCCCTGGTTGACTATAATTCACCCCTCCACTTT.

The V call is TRBV6-5, the J call TRBJ2-7, with D perhaps assigned TRBD1 or TRBD2 (5 bases each). Trimming removed 7 bases at V and 7 bases at J, with 17 bases between. The CDR3 covers 13 residues. Germline loops: CDR1 MNHEY, CDR2 SVGAGI. The CDR3: CASTLRGDGEQYF. DNA for the CDR3: TGTGCCAGCACGCTACGAGGGGACGGGGAGCAGTACTTC.